These 17 T cell receptor beta chains were all obtained from the same sample, sequenced in a study of blood T cell repertoires in COVID-19. Profiled with immunoSEQ multiplex PCR; TCRdb holds only in-frame clones, not every one. The sample includes tens of thousands of clones, 70% to 90% seen only once; the top ten take approximately 30%. Material for sequencing was peripheral blood. These receptors were collected from a man aged 50 to 60 with acute or convalescent COVID-19.

CDR3 residues: CASSQSGGPGDEQFF. The CDR3 nucleotides read TGTGCCAGCAGCCAATCGGGGGGGCCCGGGGATGAGCAGTTCTTC. The rearrangement joins TRBV9 to TRBJ2-1; 8 nucleotides align to TRBD2. The CDR3 contains 15 residues. Germline V gene sequence: CDR1 SGDLS, CDR2 YYNGEE. V was clipped by 4 bases and J by 8 bases; unmatched bases: 11.

The chain uses TRBV5-1 and TRBJ2-1; tentative D call: TRBD2 (7 bases). Trimming removed 2 bases at V and 6 bases at J, with 12 bases between. This CDR3 is 14 amino acids long. Germline CDR1 reads SGHRS; CDR2 reads YFSETQ. Here the CDR3 reads CASSLGRGGNEQFF. As DNA, the CDR3 is TGCGCCAGCAGCTTAGGAAGGGGGGGCAATGAGCAGTTCTTC.

This chain links TRBV3-1 (or the pseudogene TRBV3-2) with TRBJ2-5, with D perhaps TRBD2 (5 bases). Trimming cost V 0 bases and J 4 bases, with 9 bases left between them. CDR3 length: 14 residues. The germline V gene has CDR1 LGHDT and CDR2 YNNKEL (reference sequence). The CDR3 DNA reads TGTGCCAGCAGCCAAGATCGTCGGGGAGAGACCCAGTACTTC. Amino acids: CASSQDRRGETQYF.

This clone was counted a single time. This sequence joins TRBV10-2 and TRBJ2-3; a weak D match, TRBD2 (6 bases). The CDR3 consists of 16 residues. Germline V gene data show CDR1 as WSHSY and CDR2 as SAAADI. V was cut by 1 base and J by 5 bases, with 16 bases left in between. This chain's CDR3 is CASSEWSGGSGDTQYF. CDR3 bases: TGCGCCAGCAGTGAGTGGAGTGGGGGGAGTGGAGATACGCAGTATTTT.

V is TRBV14 and J is TRBJ2-2, with D maybe TRBD1 (6 bases). CDR1 and CDR2 (germline): SGHDN, FVKESK. The CDR3 is 16 amino acids. Trimming took 5 bases from V and 0 from J, leaving 13 bases between them. The CDR3 coding sequence is TGTGCCAGCAGCACCTCGACAGGAGCGAACACCGGGGAGCTGTTTTTT. It codes for CASSTSTGANTGELFF.

The chain carries TRBV5-8 and TRBJ1-1, with unresolved D. CDR3 length equals 12 residues. The germline CDR1 and CDR2 sequences are SGHTS and YDEGEE. Trimming took 3 bases from V and 5 from J, leaving 8 bases between them. DNA of the CDR3: TGTGCCAGCAGCTGGAGGGTAACTGAAGCTTTCTTT. Encoded protein: CASSWRVTEAFF.

V is TRBV7-6 and J is TRBJ2-3; 8 bases fit TRBD1. The germline V gene encodes CDR1 SGHVS and CDR2 FNYEAQ. This CDR3 region has 15 residues. The junction had 6 bases not matched to a gene; V was cut back by 5 bases and J by 2 bases. CDR3 DNA: TGTGCCAGCAGCCGGGACAGGCGAGTCACAGATACGCAGTATTTT. Translation: CASSRDRRVTDTQYF.

In its sample, this clone was seen once. The rearrangement uses TRBV7-3 and TRBJ2-1; tentatively, D is TRBD1 (6 bases). Germline CDR1 is SGHTA and CDR2 is FQGTGA. V dropped 4 bases and J dropped 5 bases, with 12 bases sitting between them. The length of the CDR3 is 14 residues. This CDR3 reads CASSSPGHDNEQFF. CDR3 DNA: TGTGCCAGCAGCTCCCCGGGACATGACAATGAGCAGTTCTTC.

In DNA form, the CDR3 reads TGTGCCAGCACCCTGGACAGGGGGCACGGAAACACCATATATTTT. As protein: CASTLDRGHGNTIYF. The chain recombines TRBV6-5 with TRBJ1-3; 11 bases match TRBD1. Unmatched junction bases numbered 6, after V lost 7 bases and J lost 4 bases. CDR3 length: 15 residues. Germline loops: CDR1 MNHEY, CDR2 SVGAGI.

This rearrangement joins TRBV11-2 to TRBJ1-6; a weak D match, TRBD1 (6 bases). The germline V and J ends were trimmed by 6 bases and 6 bases, with 12 bases remaining between them. The CDR3 extends over 14 amino acids. Per the germline V gene, CDR1 is SGHAT and CDR2 is FQNNGV. This CDR3 reads CASSRRGVNSPLHF. DNA for the CDR3: TGTGCCAGCAGTCGCAGGGGTGTTAATTCACCCCTCCACTTT.

The V gene is TRBV18, the J gene TRBJ1-6; the match to TRBD1 covers 8 bases. The CDR3 runs 15 residues. Germline V gene sequence: CDR1 KGHSH, CDR2 LQKENI. V gave up 0 bases and J gave up 9 bases; unmatched junction bases: 4. Here the CDR3 reads CASSPPQGAASPLHF. The CDR3 DNA reads TGTGCCAGCTCACCACCGCAGGGGGCAGCTTCACCCCTCCACTTT.

This chain uses TRBV9 with TRBJ2-7, with 8 bases matching TRBD1. The V gene's germline CDR1 is SGDLS and CDR2 YYNGEE. The CDR3 length is 15 residues. The V segment lost 4 bases and the J segment 0 bases; nucleotides outside the gene matches: 6. CDR3: CASSSGQAPSYEQYF. The DNA for the CDR3 is TGTGCCAGCAGCTCGGGACAGGCCCCCTCCTACGAGCAGTACTTC.

The V gene is TRBV2, the J gene TRBJ1-5; D is possibly TRBD1 (6 bases). Germline V CDR1 and CDR2: SNHLY, FYNNEI. CDR3 length equals 16 residues. Trimming shortened V by 2 bases and J by 0 bases, and 11 bases separated the two germline ends. The CDR3 DNA reads as TGTGCCAGCAGTGAATCCGGGACATATAGCAATCAGCCCCAGCATTTT. It encodes CASSESGTYSNQPQHF.

This chain links TRBV12-5 with TRBJ1-3; D may be TRBD1 (5 bases). CDR1 is LGHNT, CDR2 FRNRAP, per germline. The CDR3 consists of 16 residues. V was shortened by 1 base and J by 1 base, with 11 bases between the two germline ends. CDR3 protein: CASGLAPGRSGNTIYF. CDR3 sequence (DNA): TGTGCTAGTGGTTTGGCGCCAGGGAGGTCTGGAAACACCATATATTTT.

This chain connects TRBV10-1 to TRBJ2-3; D perhaps matches TRBD2 (6 bases). The germline V gene has CDR1 WNHNN and CDR2 SYGVQD (reference sequence). The V and J ends lost 4 bases and 2 bases respectively, with 13 bases between them. This CDR3 comprises 15 residues. The CDR3 DNA follows: TGCGCCAGCAGTGGCGGGACGTCAAACACAGATACGCAGTATTTT. Translating gives CASSGGTSNTDTQYF.

The gene calls are TRBV6-4 and TRBJ1-1, with a possible D match to TRBD1 (5 bases). Germline lookup yields CDR1 MRHNA and CDR2 SNTAGT. The length of the CDR3 is 14 residues. The V end lost 3 bases, the J end lost 7 bases, and 15 bases lay between the germline ends. Here the CDR3 reads CASSESQYGGEAFF. DNA of the CDR3: TGTGCCAGCAGTGAATCCCAATACGGGGGTGAAGCTTTCTTT.

The chain couples TRBV5-1 to TRBJ2-5; the match to TRBD1 covers 7 bases. Looked up from germline, CDR1 is SGHRS and CDR2 is YFSETQ. The CDR3 has 15 residues. V shed 4 bases, J shed 4 bases, and the junction held 10 bases outside the gene matches. DNA of the CDR3: TGCGCCAGCAGCACCTCGACAGGGCCTCCAGAGACCCAGTACTTC. Encoded protein: CASSTSTGPPETQYF.